The rows below give T cell receptor beta chains drawn from one sample of a study of shared clonotypes between healthy human individuals. Sequenced by immunoSEQ multiplex PCR; TCRdb stores in-frame clones only, minus some. The repertoire consists of more than 450,000 clones, with around 79% occurring once and the leading ten covering over 10%. Input material: PBMCs. These receptor sequences come from a woman aged 40 to 55 in good health. Some clones in this sample may be carry-over from other donors' samples. Each CDR3 is given with its conserved first and last residue. A D gene is named only where the DNA matches it firmly. A row's size may be missing; if present it is once, few, many or a size class.

-	-	TRBV6-1	TRBJ1-5	TGTGCCAGCAGTAGGACCCAGGGCAATCAGCCCCAGCATTTT	CASSRTQGNQPQHF
TRBD2	-	TRBV15	TRBJ2-7	TGTGCCACCAGCACCGAGCTAGCGGGAGACGAGCAGTACTTC	CATSTELAGDEQYF
TRBD1	few	TRBV29-1	TRBJ1-2	TGCAGCGCCAAGACAGGGACGAACTATGGCTACACCTTC	CSAKTGTNYGYTF
-	-	TRBV18	TRBJ2-4	TGTGCCAGCTCACCACCGGGGTTAGCCAAAAACATTCAGTACTTC	CASSPPGLAKNIQYF
-	-	TRBV5-1	TRBJ2-7	TGCGCCAGCAGCCCGGACCTAGGAAGAAGGTACGAGCAGTACTTC	CASSPDLGRRYEQYF
TRBD1	-	TRBV2	TRBJ1-5	TGTGCCAGCAGTACTCCGGGACAGGGGGCAGGTCAGCCCCAGCATTTT	CASSTPGQGAGQPQHF
TRBD1	-	TRBV7-9	TRBJ2-1	TGTGCCAGCAGCCCGAGACAGGGGGGCGAGCAGTTCTTC	CASSPRQGGEQFF
-	-	TRBV7-8	TRBJ1-1	TGTGCCAGCAGCTTAGGACAATACACTGAAGCTTTCTTT	CASSLGQYTEAFF
-	-	TRBV4-1	TRBJ2-6	TGCGCCAGCAGCCAACCAATCAGACGGACCTCTGGGGCCAACGTCCTGACTTTC	CASSQPIRRTSGANVLTF
-	-	TRBV7-2	TRBJ1-1	TGTGCCAGCAGCCGAGGGGGTAGAGTTGAAGCTTTCTTT	CASSRGGRVEAFF
TRBD2	few	TRBV29-1	TRBJ2-7	TGCAGCGTGCGCGGGAGTGGGGCCACCTACGAGCAGTACTTC	CSVRGSGATYEQYF
-	-	TRBV2	TRBJ2-2	TGTGCCAGCAGTGCCGGGGAGCTGTTTTTT	CASSAGELFF
-	few	TRBV19	TRBJ1-5	TGTGCCAGTAGTATCGGACAGCTACTGCTTTCGGGCAATCAGCCCCAGCATTTT	CASSIGQLLLSGNQPQHF
-	few	TRBV11-1	TRBJ2-1	TGTGCCAGCAGCCCTTGGAGGACCTACAATGAGCAGTTCTTC	CASSPWRTYNEQFF
TRBD1	-	TRBV28	TRBJ1-1	TGTGCCAGCAGAGACAGGGGGTACACTGAAGCTTTCTTT	CASRDRGYTEAFF
-	-	TRBV2	TRBJ2-7	TGTGCCAGCAGTGAAAGTGACAGCTCCTACGAGCAGTACTTC	CASSESDSSYEQYF
-	-	TRBV4-3	TRBJ2-7	TGCGCCAGCAGCCAAGATTCGGGGTACGAGCAGTACTTC	CASSQDSGYEQYF
TRBD2	-	TRBV6-5	TRBJ2-7	TGTGCCAGCACCAAAGCGGGGTCCTACGAGCAGTACTTC	CASTKAGSYEQYF
-	-	TRBV7-3	TRBJ2-1	TGTGCCAGCAGCTTAGGAACCTTGAATGAGCAGTTCTTC	CASSLGTLNEQFF
-	-	TRBV28	TRBJ2-3	TGTGCCAGCAGACCGGGACACAGCACAGATACGCAGTATTTT	CASRPGHSTDTQYF
-	-	TRBV7-2	TRBJ2-7	TGTGCCAGCAGCTTAAGGATGGGGGAGACCTACGAGCAGTACTTC	CASSLRMGETYEQYF
-	-	TRBV19	TRBJ2-3	TGTGCCAGTAGTATAGGTGGAGAGACCACAGATACGCAGTATTTT	CASSIGGETTDTQYF
TRBD2	-	TRBV5-1	TRBJ2-1	TGCGCCAGCAGCCCCACCCCGGGACTAGTCCACAATGAGCAGTTCTTC	CASSPTPGLVHNEQFF
-	few	TRBV2	TRBJ2-7	TGTGCCAGCACAAGGCGGACTACCTACGAGCAGTACTTC	CASTRRTTYEQYF
-	-	TRBV7-4	TRBJ1-4	TGTGCCAGCAGCGACGCCCGGGGACGTGAAAAACTGTTTTTT	CASSDARGREKLFF
-	-	TRBV19	TRBJ1-2	TGTGCCAGTAGTATAAGTAGGGGCGACTATGGCTACACCTTC	CASSISRGDYGYTF
TRBD1	-	TRBV15	TRBJ2-5	TGTGCCACCAGCTCCAAGGGAGACAGGGCTCAAGAGACCCAGTACTTC	CATSSKGDRAQETQYF
TRBD1	-	TRBV9	TRBJ1-3	TGTGCCAGCAGCGTAAAGGGACAGGGGGCTGGAAACACCATATATTTT	CASSVKGQGAGNTIYF
-	-	TRBV19	TRBJ2-2	TGTGCCAGTAGTACCCGCAATAACCCAACCGGGGAGCTGTTTTTT	CASSTRNNPTGELFF
-	-	TRBV19	TRBJ2-2	TGTGCCAGTACCCCCCCCGTGCACTACACCGGGGAGCTGTTTTTT	CASTPPVHYTGELFF
-	-	TRBV27	TRBJ1-4	TGTGCCAGCAGTTTGTGGGCTCACAACGATGAAAAACTGTTTTTT	CASSLWAHNDEKLFF
-	few	TRBV2	TRBJ2-1	TGTGCCAGCAGTGAAGCAACCACCCTCCAGGGGGGGCAGTTCTTC	CASSEATTLQGGQFF
TRBD1	-	TRBV28	TRBJ1-5	TGTGCCAGCAGTTTACAGAGCGGGACAGGGGGGAGCAATCAGCCCCAGCATTTT	CASSLQSGTGGSNQPQHF
TRBD1	few	TRBV7-6	TRBJ2-2	TGTGCCAGCAGCGAAGGACAGGGGGGGTATCCCGGGGAGCTGTTTTTT	CASSEGQGGYPGELFF
-	-	TRBV11-2	TRBJ2-1	TGTGCCAGCAGCTCACAGGTTATTGAGCAGTTCTTC	CASSSQVIEQFF
-	-	TRBV7-9	TRBJ2-1	TGTGCCAATACAGGAAGCTCCTACAATGAGCAGTTCTTC	CANTGSSYNEQFF
-	-	TRBV11-3	TRBJ2-5	TGTGCCAGCAGCTTAGATCGAGAGACCCAGTACTTC	CASSLDRETQYF
-	-	TRBV25-1	TRBJ2-5	TGTGCCAGCAGACATCGCTTGGGACAAGAGACCCAGTACTTC	CASRHRLGQETQYF
-	-	TRBV11-2	TRBJ1-1	TGTGCCAGCAGTCGAACAGCTCCGAACACTGAAGCTTTCTTT	CASSRTAPNTEAFF
TRBD1	-	TRBV19	TRBJ2-2	TGTGCCAGTTCCGGACAGGCGACAACCGGGGAGCTGTTTTTT	CASSGQATTGELFF
-	few	TRBV5-1	TRBJ2-3	TGCGCCAGCAGCTTGACCGGGAGTAGAGATACGCAGTATTTT	CASSLTGSRDTQYF
-	-	TRBV7-2	TRBJ1-1	TGTGCCAGCAGCTTTGCAGGGAACACTGAAGCTTTCTTT	CASSFAGNTEAFF
-	-	TRBV27	TRBJ2-7	TGTGCCAGCAATGGGGGCTACGAGCAGTACTTC	CASNGGYEQYF
TRBD2	few	TRBV5-4	TRBJ2-2	TGTGCCAGCAGCTTTGCGGGAGGGCCGGTCGGGGAGCTGTTTTTT	CASSFAGGPVGELFF
-	-	TRBV7-2	TRBJ1-4	TGTGCCAGCAGCGCAGTGTCTAGGGAGGATGAAAAACTGTTTTTT	CASSAVSREDEKLFF
TRBD2	once	TRBV7-2	TRBJ2-5	TGTGCCAGCAGCCCTGGGACGCTAGCGGGAGGAGTGGAGACCCAGTACTTC	CASSPGTLAGGVETQYF
-	-	TRBV5-1	TRBJ2-7	TGCGCCAGCAGCTCCAGGGGCAACCTCTACGAGCAGTACTTC	CASSSRGNLYEQYF
-	-	TRBV7-3	TRBJ1-1	TGTGCCAGCAGCTCCGTGGGGAGCTCTGAAGCTTTCTTT	CASSSVGSSEAFF
-	-	TRBV11-2	TRBJ2-7	TGTGCCAGCAGCTTAGGTATCGCCACAGGGTCCGTTCTCTTC	CASSLGIATGSVLF